What follows are 7 T cell receptor beta chains derived from one specimen sequenced in a study of blood T cell repertoires in COVID-19. The assay was immunoSEQ multiplex PCR, and TCRdb's table has in-frame clones only and misses some. The table records 150,000 to 200,000 clones, 85% to 90% of them present only once. The material sequenced was PBMCs or T cells enriched from blood (not recorded which). The receptor source for this set is a woman between 40 and 50 years old with acute COVID-19.

The rearrangement links TRBV7-9 to TRBJ2-1; 7 nucleotides match TRBD2. Germline assignment: CDR1 SEHNR and CDR2 FQNEAQ (reference sequence). The ends lost 5 bases at V and 3 bases at J; junction bases unmatched: 7. The CDR3 is 15 residues long. The CDR3 nucleotides are TGTGCCAGCAGCCGGACTAGGCGTGACTACAATGAGCAGTTCTTC. Translated, it gives CASSRTRRDYNEQFF.

This chain connects TRBV4-1 to TRBJ1-4, with TRBD1 matching 7 bases. Losses at the gene ends were 3 bases for V and 8 bases for J; bases not matched to a gene: 9. This CDR3 has 15 amino acids. Germline CDR1 reads MGHRA; CDR2 reads YSYEKL. Here the CDR3 reads CASSHPGTEEEKLFF. For the CDR3, the DNA is TGCGCCAGCAGCCATCCCGGGACAGAGGAGGAAAAACTGTTTTTT.

This clone was seen only a few times. This chain uses TRBV6-6 with TRBJ1-1, with a tentative D call TRBD1 (6 bases). Germline V gene lookup returns CDR1 MNHNY and CDR2 SVGAGI (reference sequence). CDR3 length: 12 residues. Trimming cost V 4 bases and J 10 bases, with 13 bases left between them. Here the CDR3 DNA reads TGTGCCAGCAGTTCCCGACAGGCTCCAGCTTTCTTT. Translated, it gives CASSSRQAPAFF.

J is TRBJ2-3 and V is TRBV6-4; 9 nucleotides align to TRBD2. The V and J ends lost 5 bases and 2 bases, in that order; junction bases with no gene match: 8. The CDR3 runs to 16 residues. Germline V CDR1 and CDR2: MRHNA, SNTAGT. For the CDR3, the DNA is TGTGCCAGCAGTCGCGGGGGGGGGTACGCCACAGATACGCAGTATTTT. The encoded protein is CASSRGGGYATDTQYF.

This clone was observed a few times. The chain combines TRBV3-1 (or the pseudogene TRBV3-2) with TRBJ2-7, with D perhaps TRBD1 (6 bases). The germline gives CDR1 LGHDT, CDR2 YNNKEL (reference sequence). The germline V and J ends were trimmed by 1 base and 2 bases, with 15 bases remaining between them. The CDR3 spans 16 residues. The CDR3 sequence: CASSQGTVPWAYEQYF. The CDR3 bases are TGTGCCAGCAGCCAAGGGACAGTCCCCTGGGCCTACGAGCAGTACTTC.

The chain employs TRBV15 and TRBJ2-3; D unclear. The V gene's germline CDR1 is LNHNV and CDR2 YYDKDF (reference sequence). The CDR3 is made up of 16 amino acids. V lost 1 base, J lost 2 bases, and 13 bases lay in between. In DNA, the CDR3 is TGTGCCACCAGCAGAGGAGGATGGCAGCCCACAGATACGCAGTATTTT. As protein: CATSRGGWQPTDTQYF.

This sequence joins TRBV19 and TRBJ2-5, with TRBD2 identical over 11 bases. The V segment lost 2 bases and the J segment 1 base; nucleotides outside the gene matches: 3. The CDR3 contains 16 residues. Per germline, CDR1 LNHDA and CDR2 SQIVND (reference sequence). CDR3 sequence: CASSIITSGGQETQYF. The DNA of the CDR3 is TGTGCCAGTAGTATAATTACTAGCGGGGGCCAAGAGACCCAGTACTTC.